Listed here are 27 T cell receptor beta chains from one sample, sequenced in a study of monozygotic twins with inflammatory bowel disease. From the 5' RACE reads, TCRdb lists one entry per CDR3 protein and no DNA. Here the sample table reports 330,000 or so distinct CDR3 sequences. Sequencing was carried out using blood. Source of these receptors: a human donor with ulcerative colitis or Crohn's disease, or a healthy co-twin of an affected twin (not recorded which).

The rearrangement links TRBV11-2 to TRBJ1-4. Germline loops: CDR1 SGHAT, CDR2 FQNNGV. The CDR3 loop spans 14 amino acids. CDR3 amino acids: CASSLGVVGEKLFF.

The genes are TRBV6-2 or TRBV6-3 and TRBJ1-5; with no DNA, the TCRdb D assignment of TRBD1 cannot be verified. The CDR3 is 14 residues long. The germline CDR1 and CDR2 sequences are MNHEY and SVGEGT. CDR3 residues: CASSYLGVGQPQHF.

The CDR3 loop is CASSSSGITMYEQYF. V gene TRBV27 combines with J gene TRBJ2-7; checking the TCRdb D call of TRBD1 is not possible without DNA. This CDR3 has 15 amino acids. Germline CDR1 reads MNHEY; CDR2 reads SMNVEV (reference sequence).

The chain uses TRBV28 and TRBJ1-2; the TCRdb call, TRBD1, lacks DNA for checking. Germline CDR1 is MDHEN and CDR2 is SYDVKM. CDR3 length: 13 amino acids. Here the CDR3 reads CASTQQGDYGYTF.

The rearrangement links TRBV7-8 to TRBJ1-4; TCRdb's D call, TRBD1, is unchecked because there is no DNA. The CDR3 sequence is 13 residues long. CDR1 and CDR2 from the germline V gene are SGHVS and FQNEAQ. This CDR3 reads CASSWDRDEKLFF.

This chain connects TRBV20-1 to TRBJ2-3. The germline CDR1 and CDR2 sequences are DFQATT and SNEGSKA (reference sequence). The CDR3 length is 12 residues. CDR3 amino acids: CSAAVLADTQYF.

The chain carries TRBV19 and TRBJ2-3; the D call of TRBD2 rests on TCRdb alone, since no DNA is present to check it. The CDR3 has 14 residues. Germline V gives CDR1 LNHDA, CDR2 SQIVND (reference sequence). This CDR3 is CDSRTSGRTDTQYF.

V and J are TRBV5-1 and TRBJ2-1. The CDR3 length is 13 residues. CDR1 is SGHRS, CDR2 YFSETQ, per germline. CDR3 amino acids: CASSLGFYNEQFF.

This chain joins TRBV19 and TRBJ1-2; absent DNA, TCRdb's TRBD1 call cannot be checked. CDR1 is LNHDA and CDR2 is SQIVND in the germline V gene (reference sequence). The CDR3 totals 14 residues. CDR3 sequence: CASSNTGTNYGYTF.

The gene calls are TRBV11-1 and TRBJ2-7; TCRdb selects TRBD1, and the lack of DNA leaves this call unchecked. The CDR3 sequence is 18 residues long. Germline V CDR1 and CDR2: SGHAT, FQDESV (reference sequence). Here the CDR3 reads CASSPPWTTGSGRYEQYF. Full variable domain (missing parts from reference TRBV11-1 and TRBJ2-7): EAEVAQSPRYKITEKSQAVAFWCDPISGHATLYWYRQILGQGPELLVQFQDESVVDDSQLPKDRFSAERLKGVDSTLKIQPAELGDSAMYLCASSPPWTTGSGRYEQYFGPGTRLTVT.

The chain is built from TRBV7-2 and TRBJ1-1; the D call from TCRdb, TRBD1, cannot be confirmed without DNA. The CDR3 has 15 amino acids. The germline gives CDR1 SGHTA, CDR2 FQGNSA. The chain's CDR3 is CASSPAPSMVTEAFF.

The chain has TRBV19 and TRBJ1-4; TCRdb's D call, TRBD1, is unchecked because there is no DNA. CDR3 size: 13 residues. Germline V CDR1 and CDR2: LNHDA, SQIVND (reference sequence). CDR3: CATSTGFKEKLFF.

The chain uses TRBV11-1 and TRBJ2-1; with no DNA, the TCRdb D assignment of TRBD2 cannot be verified. CDR3 length: 19 amino acids. The V gene's germline CDR1 is SGHAT and CDR2 FQDESV (reference sequence). The chain's CDR3 is CASSLNLAGGPGYYNEQFF.

The chain combines TRBV5-1 with TRBJ1-5. The CDR3 contains 14 residues. Germline loops: CDR1 SGHRS, CDR2 YFSETQ. The CDR3 spells CASSLDTDVQPQHF.

The V gene is TRBV7-2, the J gene TRBJ2-5. Germline values: CDR1 SGHTA, CDR2 FQGNSA. CDR3 length: 15 residues. CDR3 region: CASSLEASSTETQYF.

The J gene is TRBJ2-3, the V gene TRBV10-3; TCRdb reports TRBD2, a call that lacks DNA to check it against. The germline V gene encodes CDR1 ENHRY and CDR2 SYGVKD. The CDR3 extends over 18 amino acids. CDR3 in amino acids: CAISESTSGGPSTDTQYF.

This sequence joins TRBV5-5 and TRBJ2-7; no DNA is available, so the TRBD2 call from TCRdb remains unchecked. Germline CDR1 reads SGHKS; CDR2 reads YYEKEE (reference sequence). This CDR3 is 14 amino acids long. CDR3 protein: CASSLPAGGGEQYF.

The CDR3 reads CASSQGIGVAGNTIYF. The chain is built from TRBV4-3 and TRBJ1-3. From germline, CDR1 is LGHNA and CDR2 YSLEER. This CDR3 has 16 residues.

J is TRBJ2-2 and V is TRBV11-2. CDR3 length: 15 amino acids. The germline V gene has CDR1 SGHAT and CDR2 FQNNGV. CDR3 in amino acids: CASSLEAGKTGELFF.

The V call is TRBV12-3 or TRBV12-4, the J call TRBJ2-7; without DNA, the TCRdb call of TRBD2 cannot be checked. The CDR3 length is 15 residues. The CDR3 loop is CASSNTLAGAYEQYF.

The J gene is TRBJ1-5, the V gene TRBV5-1; TCRdb designates TRBD1, a call that cannot be tested without DNA. The CDR3 covers 14 residues. Germline assignment: CDR1 SGHRS and CDR2 YFSETQ. The CDR3 is CASSLVPGPQPQHF. The whole variable domain, filled in from reference TRBV5-1 and TRBJ1-5, reads KAGVTQTPRYLIKTRGQQVTLSCSPISGHRSVSWYQQTPGQGLQFLFEYFSETQRNKGNFPGRFSGRQFSNSRSEMNVSTLELGDSALYLCASSLVPGPQPQHFGDGTRLSIL.

V is TRBV9 and J is TRBJ2-3; lacking DNA, the TRBD2 call made by TCRdb goes unchecked. CDR3 length equals 16 residues. Germline V gives CDR1 SGDLS, CDR2 YYNGEE. The CDR3 loop reads CASSGGLAANTDTQYF. Drawing the rest from reference TRBV9 and TRBJ2-3, the complete variable domain is DSGVTQTPKHLITATGQRVTLRCSPRSGDLSVYWYQQSLDQGLQFLIQYYNGEERAKGNILERFSAQQFPDLHSELNLSSLELGDSALYFCASSGGLAANTDTQYFGPGTRLTVL.

V is TRBV20-1 and J is TRBJ2-1. This CDR3 region has 13 residues. Germline V CDR1 and CDR2: DFQATT, SNEGSKA (reference sequence). CDR3 protein: CSARVTSASEQFF.

The V call is TRBV10-2, the J call TRBJ2-1; the D gene TCRdb calls, TRBD2, cannot be checked with no DNA. Germline-derived CDR1 and CDR2 are WSHSY and SAAADI. The CDR3 is 15 residues long. The CDR3 reads CASSDGTSYSSEQFF.

CDR3 loop: CASSLGTSKQDTQYF. The genes are TRBV5-1 and TRBJ2-3; without DNA, the TCRdb call of TRBD2 cannot be checked. This CDR3 comprises 15 residues. CDR1 and CDR2 from the germline V gene are SGHRS and YFSETQ.

CDR3 amino acids: CASSQDFYTERNQPQHF. This chain connects TRBV4-3 to TRBJ1-5. The CDR3 is made up of 17 amino acids. Per the germline V gene, CDR1 is LGHNA and CDR2 is YSLEER.

This chain joins TRBV7-2 and TRBJ1-3. The CDR3 is 16 residues long. Looked up from germline, CDR1 is SGHTA and CDR2 is FQGNSA. The CDR3 here is CASSLGAPTSGNTIYF.